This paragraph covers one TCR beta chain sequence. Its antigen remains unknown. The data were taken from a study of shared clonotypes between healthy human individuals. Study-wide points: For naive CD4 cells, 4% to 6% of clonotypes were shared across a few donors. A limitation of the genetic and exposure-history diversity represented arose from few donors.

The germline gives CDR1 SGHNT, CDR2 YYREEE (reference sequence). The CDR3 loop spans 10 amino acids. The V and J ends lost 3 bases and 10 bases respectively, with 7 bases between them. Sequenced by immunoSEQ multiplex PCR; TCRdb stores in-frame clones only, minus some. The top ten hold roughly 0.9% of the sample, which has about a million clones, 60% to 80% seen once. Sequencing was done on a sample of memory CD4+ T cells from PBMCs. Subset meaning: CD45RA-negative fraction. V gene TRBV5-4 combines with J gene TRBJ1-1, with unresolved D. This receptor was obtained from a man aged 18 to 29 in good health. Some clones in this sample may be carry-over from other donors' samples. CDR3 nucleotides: TGTGCCAGCAGCTCCCCCGTAGCTTTCTTT. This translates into CASSSPVAFF.